The rows below give T cell receptor beta chains drawn from one sample of a study of cytomegalovirus exposure and HLA in healthy donors. Using immunoSEQ multiplex PCR, the repertoire was profiled, and TCRdb retains in-frame clones only, with some absent. The sample shows 100,000 to 150,000 clones, 65% to 85% of them seen only once. Sample: PBMCs. The receptors derive from a woman between 35 and 50 years old in good health and CMV-seronegative. Each CDR3 is given with its conserved first and last residue. D genes are given only for firm matches. Not all rows give a size; the values are once, few, many and, for expanded clones, a class.

V gene: TRBV6-4
clone size: .
J gene: TRBJ1-6
D gene: TRBD1
CDR3 length: 13
CDR3 DNA: TGTGCCAGCCGAGGACAGGGGAAATCACCCCTCCACTTT
CDR3 protein: CASRGQGKSPLHF

V gene: TRBV19
clone size: .
J gene: TRBJ2-7
D gene: TRBD2
CDR3 length: 12
CDR3 DNA: TGTGCCAGCACGGGAGGAGGGAACGAGCAGTACTTC
CDR3 protein: CASTGGGNEQYF

V gene: TRBV5-1
clone size: .
J gene: TRBJ1-4
D gene: TRBD1
CDR3 length: 14
CDR3 DNA: TGCGCCAGCAGCTTGTTTGGGACAGATGAAAAACTGTTTTTT
CDR3 protein: CASSLFGTDEKLFF

V gene: TRBV9
clone size: .
J gene: TRBJ1-2
D gene: TRBD1
CDR3 length: 15
CDR3 DNA: TGTGCCAGCAGCGCCGACGACAGGGGAGCCTATGGCTACACCTTC
CDR3 protein: CASSADDRGAYGYTF

V gene: TRBV11-2
clone size: .
J gene: TRBJ2-4
D gene: .
CDR3 length: 15
CDR3 DNA: TGTGCCAGCAGCTTAGATTTCGGGGATAAAAACAGTCAGTACTTC
CDR3 protein: CASSLDFGDKNSQYF

V gene: TRBV27
clone size: .
J gene: TRBJ2-3
D gene: .
CDR3 length: 14
CDR3 DNA: TGTGCCAGCAGTTTCCTGGGGCCGACAGATACGCAGTATTTT
CDR3 protein: CASSFLGPTDTQYF

V gene: TRBV11-2
clone size: once
J gene: TRBJ1-6
D gene: TRBD1
CDR3 length: 17
CDR3 DNA: TGTGCCAGCAGGCAGACAGGGTTTCCCTACTATAATTCACCCCTCCACTTT
CDR3 protein: CASRQTGFPYYNSPLHF

V gene: TRBV14
clone size: .
J gene: TRBJ1-1
D gene: TRBD1
CDR3 length: 12
CDR3 DNA: TGTGCCAGCAGCCCAGGGGGCACTGAAGCTTTCTTT
CDR3 protein: CASSPGGTEAFF

V gene: TRBV9
clone size: few
J gene: TRBJ2-1
D gene: .
CDR3 length: 16
CDR3 DNA: TGTGCCAGCAGCGTAGCTTCCGGGGGCTCCTACAATGAGCAGTTCTTC
CDR3 protein: CASSVASGGSYNEQFF

V gene: TRBV5-6
clone size: few
J gene: TRBJ1-1
D gene: .
CDR3 length: 15
CDR3 DNA: TGTGCCAGCAGTAATGTTCCAGGGGTCGACACTGAAGCTTTCTTT
CDR3 protein: CASSNVPGVDTEAFF

V gene: TRBV11-2
clone size: .
J gene: TRBJ1-4
D gene: TRBD1
CDR3 length: 15
CDR3 DNA: TGTGCCAGCAGCTTAGGGACAGGGGGGAATGAAAAACTGTTTTTT
CDR3 protein: CASSLGTGGNEKLFF

V gene: TRBV28
clone size: .
J gene: TRBJ2-7
D gene: TRBD2
CDR3 length: 15
CDR3 DNA: TGTGCCAGCAGCCTCTTAGCGGGTGTAAGCTACGAGCAGTACTTC
CDR3 protein: CASSLLAGVSYEQYF

V gene: TRBV19
clone size: .
J gene: TRBJ2-7
D gene: TRBD1
CDR3 length: 13
CDR3 DNA: TGTGCCAGTAGGGGACAGGGAACGTACGAGCAGTACTTC
CDR3 protein: CASRGQGTYEQYF

V gene: TRBV2
clone size: few
J gene: TRBJ2-1
D gene: .
CDR3 length: 11
CDR3 DNA: TGTGCCATAGACGGACTCAATGAGCAGTTCTTC
CDR3 protein: CAIDGLNEQFF

V gene: TRBV5-1
clone size: .
J gene: TRBJ1-4
D gene: TRBD1
CDR3 length: 15
CDR3 DNA: TGCGCCAGCCGGATACAGGGGGCAGCTAATGAAAAACTGTTTTTT
CDR3 protein: CASRIQGAANEKLFF

V gene: TRBV7-2
clone size: .
J gene: TRBJ2-2
D gene: TRBD2
CDR3 length: 14
CDR3 DNA: TGTGCCACCTTGGGACTAGAGTCCGCCGGGGAGCTGTTTTTT
CDR3 protein: CATLGLESAGELFF

V gene: TRBV29-1
clone size: .
J gene: TRBJ2-1
D gene: TRBD2
CDR3 length: 13
CDR3 DNA: TGCAGCGTCGCGCTAGCGGGAGCCAATGAGCAGTTCTTC
CDR3 protein: CSVALAGANEQFF

V gene: TRBV19
clone size: .
J gene: TRBJ1-1
D gene: TRBD1
CDR3 length: 15
CDR3 DNA: TGTGCCAGTAACCTAGGACAGGGGCTGAACACTGAAGCTTTCTTT
CDR3 protein: CASNLGQGLNTEAFF

V gene: TRBV7-3
clone size: .
J gene: TRBJ2-6
D gene: .
CDR3 length: 15
CDR3 DNA: TGTGCCAGCAGCTTAAACGGGGTTGGGGCCAACGTCCTGACTTTC
CDR3 protein: CASSLNGVGANVLTF

V gene: TRBV13
clone size: .
J gene: TRBJ2-7
D gene: .
CDR3 length: 13
CDR3 DNA: TGTGCCAGCAGCTTAGGGAGCTCCTACGAGCAGTACTTC
CDR3 protein: CASSLGSSYEQYF

V gene: TRBV6-6
clone size: .
J gene: TRBJ2-1
D gene: TRBD1
CDR3 length: 14
CDR3 DNA: TGTGCCAGCAGACCAGGGGGCCCCCAAGGAGAGCAGTTCTTC
CDR3 protein: CASRPGGPQGEQFF

V gene: TRBV5-6
clone size: .
J gene: TRBJ2-5
D gene: .
CDR3 length: 15
CDR3 DNA: TGTGCCAGCAGCCCGATCGCGGCGGACCAAGAGACCCAGTACTTC
CDR3 protein: CASSPIAADQETQYF

V gene: TRBV27
clone size: once
J gene: TRBJ1-6
D gene: .
CDR3 length: 12
CDR3 DNA: TGTGCCAGCAGTTCCGGGGAATCACCCCTCCACTTT
CDR3 protein: CASSSGESPLHF

V gene: TRBV19
clone size: .
J gene: TRBJ1-5
D gene: TRBD1
CDR3 length: 15
CDR3 DNA: TGTGCCAGCGCGATATACAGGGGGCAGGATCAGCCCCAGCATTTT
CDR3 protein: CASAIYRGQDQPQHF

V gene: TRBV11-1
clone size: .
J gene: TRBJ2-5
D gene: .
CDR3 length: 14
CDR3 DNA: TGTGCCAGCAGCCCCGGGGTTCCGGGAGAGACCCAGTACTTC
CDR3 protein: CASSPGVPGETQYF

V gene: TRBV30
clone size: few
J gene: TRBJ2-1
D gene: TRBD1
CDR3 length: 14
CDR3 DNA: TGTGCCTGCGGACAGGGGGCCTCCTACAATGAGCAGTTCTTC
CDR3 protein: CACGQGASYNEQFF

V gene: TRBV7-3
clone size: .
J gene: TRBJ2-1
D gene: .
CDR3 length: 16
CDR3 DNA: TGTGCCAGCAGCTTAATCGGCCAGGATTCAGGCGATGAGCAGTTCTTC
CDR3 protein: CASSLIGQDSGDEQFF

V gene: TRBV5-1
clone size: .
J gene: TRBJ2-5
D gene: .
CDR3 length: 15
CDR3 DNA: TGCGCCAGCAGCTTGGAAGCGGCCCCTAAAGAGACCCAGTACTTC
CDR3 protein: CASSLEAAPKETQYF

V gene: TRBV15
clone size: .
J gene: TRBJ1-5
D gene: TRBD1
CDR3 length: 15
CDR3 DNA: TGTGCCACCAGCAGAGGGACAGGGAACGATCAGCCCCAGCATTTT
CDR3 protein: CATSRGTGNDQPQHF

V gene: TRBV6-5
clone size: .
J gene: TRBJ1-1
D gene: .
CDR3 length: 15
CDR3 DNA: TGTGCCAGCAGTACCGGGGGGGGGATGAACACTGAAGCTTTCTTT
CDR3 protein: CASSTGGGMNTEAFF

V gene: TRBV19
clone size: few
J gene: TRBJ2-7
D gene: .
CDR3 length: 17
CDR3 DNA: TGTGCCAGTAGTAGCTCCCACTCTAGCAGACCACCCTACGAGCAGTACTTC
CDR3 protein: CASSSSHSSRPPYEQYF

V gene: TRBV28
clone size: .
J gene: TRBJ2-3
D gene: .
CDR3 length: 16
CDR3 DNA: TGTGCCAGCAGTTCCCCGGGACAAACAAGCACAGATACGCAGTATTTT
CDR3 protein: CASSSPGQTSTDTQYF

V gene: TRBV10-3
clone size: .
J gene: TRBJ2-2
D gene: .
CDR3 length: 14
CDR3 DNA: TGTGCCATCAGTGTAGCAGAAATAACCGGGGAGCTGTTTTTT
CDR3 protein: CAISVAEITGELFF

V gene: TRBV7-2
clone size: few
J gene: TRBJ2-1
D gene: TRBD1
CDR3 length: 16
CDR3 DNA: TGTGCCAGCAGCTTGGGGACAGGGGGCTCCTACAATGAGCAGTTCTTC
CDR3 protein: CASSLGTGGSYNEQFF

V gene: TRBV7-2
clone size: once
J gene: TRBJ2-1
D gene: TRBD2
CDR3 length: 11
CDR3 DNA: TGTGCCAGCAGGGAGCGGGGTGAGCAGTTCTTC
CDR3 protein: CASRERGEQFF

V gene: TRBV6-5
clone size: once
J gene: TRBJ1-4
D gene: .
CDR3 length: 16
CDR3 DNA: TGTGCCAGCAGTTACTCGGCGGGGATCCAGTTTGAAAAACTGTTTTTT
CDR3 protein: CASSYSAGIQFEKLFF

V gene: TRBV11-1
clone size: once
J gene: TRBJ1-1
D gene: .
CDR3 length: 16
CDR3 DNA: TGTGCCAGCAGCTCAGGGGCGGCCAGGGCGAACACTGAAGCTTTCTTT
CDR3 protein: CASSSGAARANTEAFF

V gene: TRBV7-8
clone size: .
J gene: TRBJ2-2
D gene: TRBD1
CDR3 length: 15
CDR3 DNA: TGTGCCAGCAGCTTAGCCGGACAGGGGGCCGGGGAGCTGTTTTTT
CDR3 protein: CASSLAGQGAGELFF

V gene: TRBV10-3
clone size: .
J gene: TRBJ1-1
D gene: .
CDR3 length: 13
CDR3 DNA: TGTGCCATCAGCCTGGACAGCCGCACTGAAGCTTTCTTT
CDR3 protein: CAISLDSRTEAFF

V gene: TRBV7-9
clone size: .
J gene: TRBJ2-7
D gene: TRBD2
CDR3 length: 17
CDR3 DNA: TGTGCCAGCAGCCCCCAGAGAGGTAGCGGGGAAACCTACGAGCAGTACTTC
CDR3 protein: CASSPQRGSGETYEQYF

V gene: TRBV18
clone size: .
J gene: TRBJ2-2
D gene: TRBD1
CDR3 length: 17
CDR3 DNA: TGTGCCAGCTCACCACTATCCACAGGGGTAGAAACCGGGGAGCTGTTTTTT
CDR3 protein: CASSPLSTGVETGELFF

V gene: TRBV27
clone size: once
J gene: TRBJ1-3
D gene: .
CDR3 length: 14
CDR3 DNA: TGTGCCAGCAGTCCTTCGTTCTCTGGAAACACCATATATTTT
CDR3 protein: CASSPSFSGNTIYF

V gene: TRBV5-1
clone size: few
J gene: TRBJ1-3
D gene: .
CDR3 length: 17
CDR3 DNA: TGCGCCAGCAGCTTGGCTGCGGGCGGGAGCTCTGGAAACACCATATATTTT
CDR3 protein: CASSLAAGGSSGNTIYF

V gene: TRBV7-8
clone size: .
J gene: TRBJ1-4
D gene: .
CDR3 length: 13
CDR3 DNA: TGTGCCAGCGGAATTGCCGGGGGTGAAAAACTGTTTTTT
CDR3 protein: CASGIAGGEKLFF

V gene: TRBV18
clone size: .
J gene: TRBJ2-3
D gene: TRBD2
CDR3 length: 18
CDR3 DNA: TGTGCCAGCTCACCCCGAAATCAAGCGGGGGCCACCACAGATACGCAGTATTTT
CDR3 protein: CASSPRNQAGATTDTQYF

V gene: TRBV19
clone size: .
J gene: TRBJ2-6
D gene: .
CDR3 length: 15
CDR3 DNA: TGTGCCAGTCAAGGCAGGGAATCTGGGGCCAACGGCCTGACTTTC
CDR3 protein: CASQGRESGANGLTF

V gene: TRBV21-1
clone size: .
J gene: TRBJ2-7
D gene: .
CDR3 length: 14
CDR3 DNA: TGTGCCATCCCAGACCGTGAGGGTCTCTACGAGCAGTACTTC
CDR3 protein: CAIPDREGLYEQYF

V gene: TRBV5-1
clone size: once
J gene: TRBJ1-4
D gene: TRBD1
CDR3 length: 15
CDR3 DNA: TGCGCCAGCAGCTCGGGACAGAGAACTAATGAAAAACTGTTTTTT
CDR3 protein: CASSSGQRTNEKLFF

V gene: TRBV5-4
clone size: .
J gene: TRBJ2-3
D gene: TRBD2
CDR3 length: 15
CDR3 DNA: TGTGCCAGCAGTCTAACGGGGGAGGGAACAGATACGCAGTATTTT
CDR3 protein: CASSLTGEGTDTQYF

V gene: TRBV10-3
clone size: .
J gene: TRBJ1-2
D gene: .
CDR3 length: 13
CDR3 DNA: TGTGCCATCAGTGAGGGGGGGGCAGTTGGCTGCACCTTC
CDR3 protein: CAISEGGAVGCTF

V gene: TRBV7-9
clone size: .
J gene: TRBJ1-1
D gene: .
CDR3 length: 13
CDR3 DNA: TGTGCCAGCAGCTCACAGGGTGGCACTGAAGCTTTCTTT
CDR3 protein: CASSSQGGTEAFF

V gene: TRBV7-2
clone size: .
J gene: TRBJ2-5
D gene: .
CDR3 length: 11
CDR3 DNA: TGTGCCAGCAGCTCTCAAGAGACCCAGTACTTC
CDR3 protein: CASSSQETQYF

V gene: TRBV28
clone size: .
J gene: TRBJ2-7
D gene: .
CDR3 length: 14
CDR3 DNA: TGTGCCAGTAGCGGATCTCCCCTGGGGGGTGAGCAGTACTTC
CDR3 protein: CASSGSPLGGEQYF